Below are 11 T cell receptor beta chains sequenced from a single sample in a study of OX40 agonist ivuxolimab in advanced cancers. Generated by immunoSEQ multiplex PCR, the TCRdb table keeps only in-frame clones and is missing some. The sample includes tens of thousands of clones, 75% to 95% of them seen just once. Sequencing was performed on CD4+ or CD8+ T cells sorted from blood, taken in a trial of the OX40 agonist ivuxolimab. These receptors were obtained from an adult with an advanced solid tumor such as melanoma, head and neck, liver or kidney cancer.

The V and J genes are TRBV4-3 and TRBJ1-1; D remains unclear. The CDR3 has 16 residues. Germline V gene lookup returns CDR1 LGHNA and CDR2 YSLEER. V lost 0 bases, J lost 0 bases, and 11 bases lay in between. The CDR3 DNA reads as TGCGCCAGCAGCCAAGATATATCGAACATGAACACTGAAGCTTTCTTT. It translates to CASSQDISNMNTEAFF.

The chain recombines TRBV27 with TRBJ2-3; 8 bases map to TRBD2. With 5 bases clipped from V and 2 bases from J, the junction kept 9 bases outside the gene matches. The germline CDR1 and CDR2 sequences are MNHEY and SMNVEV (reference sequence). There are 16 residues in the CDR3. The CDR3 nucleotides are TGTGCCAGCAGTGCCTATAGCGGGGCAACCACAGATACGCAGTATTTT. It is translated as CASSAYSGATTDTQYF.

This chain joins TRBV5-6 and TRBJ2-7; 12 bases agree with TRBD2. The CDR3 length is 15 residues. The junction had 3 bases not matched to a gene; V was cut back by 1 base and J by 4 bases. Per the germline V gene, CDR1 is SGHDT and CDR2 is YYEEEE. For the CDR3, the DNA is TGTGCCAGCAGCTTGCCTAGCGGGAGGGAGTACGAGCAGTACTTC. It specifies CASSLPSGREYEQYF.

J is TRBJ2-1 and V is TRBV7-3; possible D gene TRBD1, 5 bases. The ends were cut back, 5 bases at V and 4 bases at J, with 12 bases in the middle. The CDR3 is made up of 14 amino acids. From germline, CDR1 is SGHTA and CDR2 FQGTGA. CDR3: CASSTQGAYNEQFF. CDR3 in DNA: TGTGCCAGCAGCACCCAGGGTGCTTACAATGAGCAGTTCTTC.

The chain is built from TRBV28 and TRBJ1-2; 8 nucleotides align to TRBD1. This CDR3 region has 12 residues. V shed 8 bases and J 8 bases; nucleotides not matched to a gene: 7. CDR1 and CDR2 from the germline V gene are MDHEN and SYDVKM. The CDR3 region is CASVQGAMGYTF. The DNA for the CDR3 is TGTGCCAGCGTTCAGGGGGCGATGGGCTACACCTTC.

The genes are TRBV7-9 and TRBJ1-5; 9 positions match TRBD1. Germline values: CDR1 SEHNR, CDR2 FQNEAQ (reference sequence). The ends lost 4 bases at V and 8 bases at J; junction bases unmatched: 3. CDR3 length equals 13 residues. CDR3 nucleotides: TGTGCCAGCAGCTACGACAGGGGGGAGCCCCAGCATTTT. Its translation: CASSYDRGEPQHF.

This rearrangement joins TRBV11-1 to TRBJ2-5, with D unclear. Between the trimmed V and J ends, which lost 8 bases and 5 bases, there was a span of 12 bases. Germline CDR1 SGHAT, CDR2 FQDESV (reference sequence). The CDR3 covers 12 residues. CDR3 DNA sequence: TGTGCCAGCGTCGGTGCTGGGGAGACCCAGTACTTC. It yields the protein CASVGAGETQYF.

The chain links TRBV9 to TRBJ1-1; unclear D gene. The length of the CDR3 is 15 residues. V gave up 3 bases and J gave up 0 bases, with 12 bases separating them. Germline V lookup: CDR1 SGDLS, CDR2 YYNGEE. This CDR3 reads CASSGLDGLNTEAFF. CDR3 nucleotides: TGTGCCAGCAGCGGACTCGACGGACTGAACACTGAAGCTTTCTTT.

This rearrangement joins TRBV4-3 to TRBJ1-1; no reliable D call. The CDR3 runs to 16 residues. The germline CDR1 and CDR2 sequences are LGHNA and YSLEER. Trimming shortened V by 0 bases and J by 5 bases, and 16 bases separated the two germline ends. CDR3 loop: CASSQDLTGWDTEAFF. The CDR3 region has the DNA TGCGCCAGCAGCCAAGATTTAACGGGTTGGGATACTGAAGCTTTCTTT.

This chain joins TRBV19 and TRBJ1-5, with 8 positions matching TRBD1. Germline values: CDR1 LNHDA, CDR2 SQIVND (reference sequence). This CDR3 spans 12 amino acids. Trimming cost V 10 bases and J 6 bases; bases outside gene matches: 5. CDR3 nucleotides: TGTGCCATTGGACAGGGAAGTCAGCCCCAGCATTTT. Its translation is CAIGQGSQPQHF.

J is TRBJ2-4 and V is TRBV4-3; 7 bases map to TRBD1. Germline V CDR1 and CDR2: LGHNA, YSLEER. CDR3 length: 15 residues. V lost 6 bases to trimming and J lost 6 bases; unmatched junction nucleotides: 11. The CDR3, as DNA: TGCGCCAGCAGTCATAACAGGGGTGTAGGAAACATTCAGTACTTC. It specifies CASSHNRGVGNIQYF.